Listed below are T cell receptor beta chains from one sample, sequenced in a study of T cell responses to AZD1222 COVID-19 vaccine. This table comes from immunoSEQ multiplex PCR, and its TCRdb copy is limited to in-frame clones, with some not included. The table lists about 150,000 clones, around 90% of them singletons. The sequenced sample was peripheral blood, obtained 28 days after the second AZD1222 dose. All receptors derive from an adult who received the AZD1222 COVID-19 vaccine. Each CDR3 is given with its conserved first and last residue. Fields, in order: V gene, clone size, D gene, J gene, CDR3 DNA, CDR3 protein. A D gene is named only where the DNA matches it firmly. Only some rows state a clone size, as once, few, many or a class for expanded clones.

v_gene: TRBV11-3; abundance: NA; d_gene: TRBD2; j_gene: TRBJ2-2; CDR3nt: TGTGCCAGCAGCCGCTCTGATAGCGGGAGGGGGTACACCGGGGAGCTGTTTTTT; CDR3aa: CASSRSDSGRGYTGELFF
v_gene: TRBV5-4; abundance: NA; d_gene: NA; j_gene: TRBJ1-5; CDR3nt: TGTGCCAGCAGCCCCGGACTAGACAATCAGCCCCAGCATTTT; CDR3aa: CASSPGLDNQPQHF
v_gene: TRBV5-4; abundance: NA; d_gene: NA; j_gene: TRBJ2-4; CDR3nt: TGTGCCAGCAGCCCCGGGGCCAAAAACATTCAGTACTTC; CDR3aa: CASSPGAKNIQYF
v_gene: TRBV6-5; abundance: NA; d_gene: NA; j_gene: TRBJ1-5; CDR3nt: TGTGCCAGCAGCTACCAGGTCTATGGCAATCAGCCCCAGCATTTT; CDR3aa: CASSYQVYGNQPQHF
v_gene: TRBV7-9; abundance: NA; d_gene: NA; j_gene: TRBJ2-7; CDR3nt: TGTGCCAGCAGCTCAACGCGCAGGGAAAACTACGAGCAGTACTTC; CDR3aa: CASSSTRRENYEQYF
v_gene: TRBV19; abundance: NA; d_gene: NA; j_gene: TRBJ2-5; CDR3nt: TGTGCCAGTAGCCACTGGGAGCCGGGGAAAGAGACCCAGTACTTC; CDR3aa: CASSHWEPGKETQYF
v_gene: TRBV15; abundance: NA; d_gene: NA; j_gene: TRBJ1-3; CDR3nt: TGTGCCACCAGCAGAGAAAGGGGACCGGGCGGAAACACCATATATTTT; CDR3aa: CATSRERGPGGNTIYF
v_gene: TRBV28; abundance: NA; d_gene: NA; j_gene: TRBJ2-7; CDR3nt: TGTGCCAGCAGTTTAATTTCGGGGGCCTACGAGCAGTACTTC; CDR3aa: CASSLISGAYEQYF
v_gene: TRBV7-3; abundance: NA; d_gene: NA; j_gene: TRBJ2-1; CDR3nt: TGTGCCAGCAGCCTCGGTGGGCCAAGCAATGAGCAGTTCTTC; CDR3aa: CASSLGGPSNEQFF
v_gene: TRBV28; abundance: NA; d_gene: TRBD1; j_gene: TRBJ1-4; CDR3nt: TGTGCCAGCAGTCCGAGACAGGGGGTGGGTACTAATGAAAAACTGTTTTTT; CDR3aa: CASSPRQGVGTNEKLFF
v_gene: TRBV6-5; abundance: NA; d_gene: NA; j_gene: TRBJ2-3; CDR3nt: TGTGCCAGCAGCGACCGCCGTAGCCCCCCAGATACGCAGTATTTT; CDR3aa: CASSDRRSPPDTQYF
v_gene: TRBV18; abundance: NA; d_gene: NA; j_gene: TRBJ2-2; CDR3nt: TGTGCCAGCTCACCACAGGAGGCAGTGAAAGCCTTTAGCACCGGGGAGCTGTTTTTT; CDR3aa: CASSPQEAVKAFSTGELFF
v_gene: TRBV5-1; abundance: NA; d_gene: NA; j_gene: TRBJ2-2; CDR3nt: TGCGCCAGCAGCTTGGGCGGAATGGGGGAGCTGTTTTTT; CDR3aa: CASSLGGMGELFF
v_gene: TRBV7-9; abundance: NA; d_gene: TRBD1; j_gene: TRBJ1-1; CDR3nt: TGTGCCAGCAGCTTAACAGGGGAGGACACTGAAGCTTTCTTT; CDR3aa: CASSLTGEDTEAFF
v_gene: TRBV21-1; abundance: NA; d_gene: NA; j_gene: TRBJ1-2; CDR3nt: TGTGCCAGCAGCCAAACGTCCGGGACAGGGGTCCCGTTGATGGACACCTTC; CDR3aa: CASSQTSGTGVPLMDTF
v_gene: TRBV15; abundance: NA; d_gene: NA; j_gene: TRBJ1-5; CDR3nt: TGTGCCACCAGCAGAGATTTACAGCGGAATCAGCCCCAGCATTTT; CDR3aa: CATSRDLQRNQPQHF
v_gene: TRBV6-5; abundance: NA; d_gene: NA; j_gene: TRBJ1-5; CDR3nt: TGTGCCAGCACGAGGTTGGGTCAGCCCCAGCATTTT; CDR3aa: CASTRLGQPQHF
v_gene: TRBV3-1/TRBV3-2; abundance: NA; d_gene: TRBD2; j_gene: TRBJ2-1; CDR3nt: TGTGCCAGCAGCCTACTCGGGCGGGGGGGCAGAAATGAGCAGTTCTTC; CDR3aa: CASSLLGRGGRNEQFF
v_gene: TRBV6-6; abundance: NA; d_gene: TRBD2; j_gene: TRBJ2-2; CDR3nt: TGTGCCAGCAGTCCCGGGACTAGCGGGGGGCCGAGAACCGGGGAGCTGTTTTTT; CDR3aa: CASSPGTSGGPRTGELFF
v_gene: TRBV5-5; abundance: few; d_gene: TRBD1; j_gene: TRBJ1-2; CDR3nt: TGTGCCAGCAGCCGCGGGACAGACTATTATGGCTACACCTTC; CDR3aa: CASSRGTDYYGYTF
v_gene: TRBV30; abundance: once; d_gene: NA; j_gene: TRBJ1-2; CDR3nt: TGTGCCTGGAGTAACAGGGTTGGCTACACCTTC; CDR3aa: CAWSNRVGYTF
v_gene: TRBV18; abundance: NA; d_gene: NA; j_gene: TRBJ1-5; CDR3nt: TGTGCCAGCTCACCAGGGGGCGGGGCAGGACAGCCCCAGCATTTT; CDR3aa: CASSPGGGAGQPQHF
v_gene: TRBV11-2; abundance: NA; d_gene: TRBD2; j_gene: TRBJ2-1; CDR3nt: TGTGCCAGCAGCTTAGTCCCTAGCGGGATAGCGACTGAGCAGTTCTTC; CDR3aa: CASSLVPSGIATEQFF
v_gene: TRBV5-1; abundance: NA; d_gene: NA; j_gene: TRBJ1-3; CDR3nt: TGCGCCAGCAGCACCCACGTGTCTGGAAACACCATATATTTT; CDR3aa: CASSTHVSGNTIYF
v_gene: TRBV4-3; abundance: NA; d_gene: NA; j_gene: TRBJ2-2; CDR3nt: TGCGCCAGCAGCCAAGCACCGGACCCGGGCCTCGGGAACACCGGGGAGCTGTTTTTT; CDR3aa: CASSQAPDPGLGNTGELFF
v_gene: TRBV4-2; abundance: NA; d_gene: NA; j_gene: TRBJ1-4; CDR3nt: TGTGCCAGCAGCCAAGATCTGAGCAGCTCTAATGAAAAACTGTTTTTT; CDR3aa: CASSQDLSSSNEKLFF
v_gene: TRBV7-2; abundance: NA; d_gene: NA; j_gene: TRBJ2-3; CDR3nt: TGTGCCAGCAGCTCTAGACTAGGAGGCACAGATACGCAGTATTTT; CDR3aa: CASSSRLGGTDTQYF
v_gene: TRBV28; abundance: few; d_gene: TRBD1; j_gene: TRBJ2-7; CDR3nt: TGTGCCAGCAGACGGGACAGGGGCTTTCTTTACGAGCAGTACTTC; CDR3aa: CASRRDRGFLYEQYF
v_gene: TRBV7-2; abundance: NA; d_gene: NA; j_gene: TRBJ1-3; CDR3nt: TGTGCCAGCAGCTCCACCGGGACCGGGTTGTGGAACACCATATATTTT; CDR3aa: CASSSTGTGLWNTIYF
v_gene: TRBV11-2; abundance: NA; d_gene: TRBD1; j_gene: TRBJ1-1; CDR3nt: TGTGCCAGCAGCTACGACAGGGGGCGCGGAGCTTTCTTT; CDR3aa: CASSYDRGRGAFF
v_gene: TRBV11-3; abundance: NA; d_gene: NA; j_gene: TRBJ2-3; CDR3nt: TGTGCCAGCAGCTTAAGCAGGGGAACAGATACGCAGTATTTT; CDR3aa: CASSLSRGTDTQYF
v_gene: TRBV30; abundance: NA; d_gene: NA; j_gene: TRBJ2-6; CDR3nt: TGTGCCGGGACTTCATCTGGGGCCAACGTCCTGACTTTC; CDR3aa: CAGTSSGANVLTF
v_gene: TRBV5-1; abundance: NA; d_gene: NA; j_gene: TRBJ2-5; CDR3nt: TGCGCCAGCAGCTTGTTTCCGGGGAGGGAGACCCAGTACTTC; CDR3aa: CASSLFPGRETQYF